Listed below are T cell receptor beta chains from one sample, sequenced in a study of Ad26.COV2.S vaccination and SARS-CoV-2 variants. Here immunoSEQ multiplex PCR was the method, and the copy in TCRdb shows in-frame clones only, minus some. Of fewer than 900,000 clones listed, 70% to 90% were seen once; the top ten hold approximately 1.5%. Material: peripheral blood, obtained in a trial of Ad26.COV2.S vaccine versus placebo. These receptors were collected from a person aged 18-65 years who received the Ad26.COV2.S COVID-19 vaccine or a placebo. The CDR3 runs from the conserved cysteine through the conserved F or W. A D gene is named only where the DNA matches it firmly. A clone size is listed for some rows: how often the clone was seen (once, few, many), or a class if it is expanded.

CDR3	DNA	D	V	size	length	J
CASSYSTSTDTQYF	TGTGCCAGCAGTTACTCGACTAGCACAGATACGCAGTATTTT	-	TRBV6-2/TRBV6-3	-	14	TRBJ2-3
CAWRAPRGLVEQYF	TGTGCCTGGAGAGCCCCGAGGGGGCTAGTCGAGCAGTACTTC	TRBD1	TRBV30	-	14	TRBJ2-7
CASSLAYGSGNTIYF	TGTGCTAGCAGCTTAGCGTACGGCTCTGGAAACACCATATATTTT	-	TRBV7-7	-	15	TRBJ1-3
CASSLHSGRARNEQFF	TGTGCCAGCAGTTTACATAGCGGGAGGGCCAGGAATGAGCAGTTCTTC	TRBD2	TRBV27	-	16	TRBJ2-1
CASSQGLADTQYF	TGCGCCAGCAGCCAGGGGCTAGCAGATACGCAGTATTTT	-	TRBV4-3	-	13	TRBJ2-3
CASSLSPHIENTEAFF	TGTGCCAGCAGCTTAAGTCCGCACATTGAGAACACTGAAGCTTTCTTT	-	TRBV7-2	-	16	TRBJ1-1
CASTSAAGNFF	TGTGCCAGCACCTCGGCCGCGGGGAACTTCTTT	-	TRBV7-9	many	11	TRBJ1-1
CASSLDTSYNEQFF	TGTGCCAGCAGCTTAGACACCTCCTACAATGAGCAGTTCTTC	-	TRBV7-9	-	14	TRBJ2-1
CASSDTGANEQFF	TGTGCCAGCAGTGACACAGGGGCAAATGAGCAGTTCTTC	TRBD1	TRBV6-1	-	13	TRBJ2-1
CATSESGVRTDTQYF	TGTGCCACCAGTGAATCGGGGGTTCGGACAGATACGCAGTATTTT	-	TRBV24-1	-	15	TRBJ2-3
CASSFSGNSNQPQHF	TGTGCCAGCAGTTTCTCGGGAAATAGCAATCAGCCCCAGCATTTT	-	TRBV27	-	15	TRBJ1-5
CATVFRDEQYF	TGTGCCACCGTATTTAGGGACGAGCAGTACTTC	-	TRBV19	-	11	TRBJ2-7
CAISEILAGTTDTQYF	TGTGCCATCAGTGAAATACTAGCGGGGACCACAGATACGCAGTATTTT	TRBD2	TRBV10-3	-	16	TRBJ2-3
CASSRVERTEAFF	TGTGCCAGCAGCAGGGTGGAGCGCACTGAAGCTTTCTTT	-	TRBV5-4	-	13	TRBJ1-1
CASSMTSGRIQETQYF	TGTGCCAGTAGTATGACTAGCGGGAGAATACAAGAGACCCAGTACTTC	TRBD2	TRBV19	-	16	TRBJ2-5
CSVKSSEAFF	TGCAGCGTTAAGAGCTCTGAAGCTTTCTTT	-	TRBV29-1	-	10	TRBJ1-1
CASSYVRRGSPLHF	TGTGCCAGCAGTTACGTCCGCAGGGGATCACCCCTCCACTTT	-	TRBV6-5	-	14	TRBJ1-6
CATSEHRGQNNEQFF	TGTGCCACCAGTGAGCACCGGGGGCAAAACAATGAGCAGTTCTTC	-	TRBV24-1	-	15	TRBJ2-1
CASSSARGPYEQYF	TGTGCCAGCAGCTCGGCCCGGGGGCCTTACGAGCAGTACTTC	-	TRBV5-6	once	14	TRBJ2-7
CAISEVGNQPQHF	TGTGCCATCAGTGAGGTGGGCAATCAGCCCCAGCATTTT	-	TRBV10-3	few	13	TRBJ1-5
CAISEASRSGNTIYF	TGTGCCATCAGTGAGGCAAGCCGATCCGGAAACACCATATATTTT	-	TRBV10-3	-	15	TRBJ1-3
CASSTAILAKNIQYF	TGTGCCAGCTCAACCGCCATACTAGCCAAAAACATTCAGTACTTC	-	TRBV18	-	15	TRBJ2-4
CASSDGRGTEAFF	TGTGCCAGCAGTGACGGACGGGGGACTGAAGCTTTCTTT	-	TRBV6-6	few	13	TRBJ1-1
CASSQSSVTQYF	TGTGCCAGCAGTCAGAGTTCGGTGACCCAGTACTTC	-	TRBV6-5	-	12	TRBJ2-5